The T cell receptor (beta chain) described here comes from a study of OX40 agonist ivuxolimab in advanced cancers. The study, taken as a whole, reports: There was clonal expansion of CD4+ and CD8+ blood T cells by week 6 at 0.1 to 3.0 mg/kg. More expanded clones were found, on average, in CD8+ than in CD4+ T cells.

Systemic immunosuppression or a history of autoimmune disease excluded patients. This clone was counted between two and nine times. Its specificity is unknown. The assay was immunoSEQ multiplex PCR, and TCRdb's table has in-frame clones only and misses some. This sample has tens of thousands of clones, with around 82% found just once. The material sequenced was CD4+ or CD8+ T cells sorted from blood, taken in a trial of the OX40 agonist ivuxolimab. This TCR was sampled from an adult with an advanced solid tumor such as melanoma, head and neck, liver or kidney cancer.

As DNA, the CDR3 is TGTGCCAGCAGTCGGACAGAAACCGGGGAGCTGTTTTTT. Its translation: CASSRTETGELFF. The rearrangement joins TRBV2 to TRBJ2-2, with a weak D call TRBD1 (6 bases). This CDR3 has 13 amino acids. Trimming took off 5 bases at V and 5 bases at J, with 9 bases between the two ends. Germline V CDR1 and CDR2: SNHLY, FYNNEI.